This T cell receptor (beta chain) was profiled in a study of blood T cell repertoires in COVID-19. Study-wide context: PBMCs, B-cell-depleted T cells, or T cells were the source of the cDNA or gDNA that made up the material.

During active infection, Seattle patients enrolled and were then monitored through disease. V shed 10 bases and J 8 bases; nucleotides not matched to a gene: 13. This CDR3 spans 13 amino acids. CDR1 is MDHEN, CDR2 SYDVKM, per germline. Sequencing used immunoSEQ multiplex PCR; TCRdb keeps in-frame clones, though not all of them. The sample records 150,000 to 200,000 clones, roughly four fifths being singletons. Sequences were obtained from peripheral blood. The chain carries TRBV28 and TRBJ1-2; 7 bases match TRBD1. The TCR sequence derives from a woman aged 70 to 79 with COVID-19, enrolled during active disease. Here the CDR3 DNA reads TGTGCCACCATTCGAGGGGGCGCCTACGGCTACACCTTC. Translated: CATIRGGAYGYTF.